The sequence of this T cell receptor (beta chain) was determined in a study of blood T cell repertoires in COVID-19. Whole-study context: Acute and convalescent COVID-19 samples came from the United States, Italy and Spain. T cells, B-cell-depleted T cells, or PBMCs supplied cDNA or gDNA.

V gave up 7 bases and J gave up 2 bases; unmatched junction bases: 2. CDR3 length: 13 residues. The germline V gene encodes CDR1 LNHDA and CDR2 SQIVND (reference sequence). In the original workflow: Reference gene primer amplification yielded estimated nucleated cell counts. Assay: immunoSEQ multiplex PCR; the TCRdb copy retains only in-frame clones and omits some. D and trimming were read from the DNA, whereas the V and J calls and clone size are those reported in that table. This table holds about 160,000 clones, roughly 84% found once. The source is a man in his late teens or twenties with active or convalescent COVID-19. This chain uses TRBV19 with TRBJ1-5, with 7 bases fitting TRBD1. The specimen was peripheral blood. The CDR3 reads CASTGQGNQPQHF. For the CDR3, the DNA is TGTGCCAGTACCGGACAGGGCAATCAGCCCCAGCATTTT.